Sequencing of this T cell receptor (beta chain) was carried out in a study of control samples from healthy donors and cancer patients. The table came from immunoSEQ multiplex PCR; TCRdb's copy has only in-frame clones and leaves some out. The repertoire consists of about 70,000 clones, with about 94% occurring once and the leading ten covering under 3.5%. The CDR3 has 11 residues. CDR1 and CDR2 from the germline V gene are DFQATT and SNEGSKA (reference sequence). V was trimmed by 3 bases and J by 0 bases, leaving 2 bases between them. Sequences were obtained from blood. V and J are TRBV20-1 and TRBJ1-1; D gene uncertain. This clonotype was sampled from a woman aged 30 to 39 in good health. In DNA, the CDR3 is TGCAGTGCTAGTTTGAACACTGAAGCTTTCTTT. Translating gives CSASLNTEAFF.